This T cell receptor beta chain was identified in a study of shared clonotypes between healthy human individuals. Study results and caveats: Relative to memory subsets, naive subsets generally showed larger estimated richness.

In the case of this clone: Its antigen remains unknown.

The CDR3 runs to 12 residues. Looked up from germline, CDR1 is PRHDT and CDR2 is FYEKMQ (reference sequence). V lost 1 base and J lost 4, with 3 bases in between. Each subset's genomic DNA was shared equally among a number of immunoSEQ plates. The method was immunoSEQ multiplex PCR; TCRdb's version includes in-frame clones alone and lacks a portion of them. This table holds around 610,000 clones, approximately 96% found once. CD45RO-negative CD8 cells positively selected for CCR7 made up the naive population, which excluded terminally differentiated effector memory CD45RA+ cells. The sample consisted of naive CD8+ T cells sorted from blood. The rearrangement links TRBV13 to TRBJ2-3; no firm D call. This TCR was recovered from a woman aged 25 to 39 in good health. The CDR3 spells CASSLESDTQYF. The CDR3 region has the DNA TGTGCCAGCAGCTTAGAGTCAGATACGCAGTATTTT.